These 16 T cell receptor beta chains came from one sample sequenced in a study of blood T cell repertoires in COVID-19. TCRdb keeps only in-frame clones here, not all; method: immunoSEQ multiplex PCR. The sample lists about 380,000 clones, around 89% occurring once. Sequencing used PBMCs or T cells enriched from blood (not recorded which). Receptors were obtained from a young woman who had recovered from COVID-19.

The chain employs TRBV10-3 and TRBJ1-1; TRBD1 is a possible D gene (5 bases). Germline lookup yields CDR1 ENHRY and CDR2 SYGVKD. CDR3 length: 13 amino acids. Trimming cost V 2 bases and J 6 bases, with 10 bases left between them. CDR3 sequence: CAISEGVGPEAFF. The DNA for the CDR3 is TGTGCCATCAGTGAGGGGGTGGGGCCTGAAGCTTTCTTT.

This sequence joins TRBV18 and TRBJ1-5; possibly TRBD1 for D (5 bases). V lost 2 bases, J lost 0 bases, and 8 bases lay in between. The CDR3 extends over 15 amino acids. CDR1 and CDR2 from the germline V gene are KGHSH and LQKENI. This CDR3 is CASSPAGPSNQPQHF. The CDR3 DNA reads TGTGCCAGCTCACCAGCAGGGCCTAGCAATCAGCCCCAGCATTTT.

This chain uses TRBV11-3 with TRBJ2-7, with 9 bases lining up with TRBD1. The J segment lost 5 bases and the V segment lost 4 bases, leaving 6 bases of the junction unmatched. Germline CDR1 is SGHNT and CDR2 is YENEEA. The CDR3 sequence is 14 residues long. In DNA form, the CDR3 reads TGTGCCAGCAGCTCCCGGGACAGGGCCCACGAGCAGTACTTC. Translating it yields CASSSRDRAHEQYF. Drawing the rest from reference TRBV11-3 and TRBJ2-7, the complete variable domain is EAGVVQSPRYKIIEKKQPVAFWCNPISGHNTLYWYLQNLGQGPELLIRYENEEAVDDSQLPKDRFSAERLKGVDSTLKIQPAELGDSAVYLCASSSRDRAHEQYFGPGTRLTVT.

V gene TRBV27 combines with J gene TRBJ2-2; the match to TRBD1 covers 8 bases. CDR3 length: 15 residues. Trimming took 7 bases from V and 5 from J; bases not matched to a gene: 9. Germline V lookup: CDR1 MNHEY, CDR2 SMNVEV (reference sequence). The CDR3 here is CASTEQGVATGELFF. The CDR3 DNA follows: TGTGCCAGCACCGAACAGGGGGTCGCTACCGGGGAGCTGTTTTTT.

The chain joins TRBV6-5 to TRBJ1-1; a possible D gene is TRBD1 (5 bases). Per the germline V gene, CDR1 is MNHEY and CDR2 is SVGAGI. The CDR3 loop spans 14 amino acids. Trimming stripped 0 bases from V and 9 bases from J, with 14 bases between. This CDR3 reads CASSYSSQGGKAFF. The CDR3 DNA reads as TGTGCCAGCAGTTACTCGAGCCAGGGTGGGAAAGCTTTCTTT.

This clone occurred once. V usage is TRBV18 and J usage is TRBJ2-3; D possibly corresponds to TRBD1 (6 bases). This CDR3 is built from 14 residues. V shed 3 bases and J shed 4 bases, with 11 bases lying between them. Germline assignment: CDR1 KGHSH and CDR2 LQKENI. The CDR3 DNA reads as TGTGCCAGCTCACCGCTCAGGGGTTCAGATACGCAGTATTTT. This translates into CASSPLRGSDTQYF.

There are a few counts of this clone. The rearrangement links TRBV25-1 to TRBJ1-6; 7 bases are shared with TRBD1. This CDR3 contains 12 residues. Trimming took 7 bases from V and 6 from J; bases not matched to a gene: 0. Germline lookup yields CDR1 MGHDK and CDR2 SYGVNS. CDR3 in DNA: TGTGCCAGCACAGGGGGTAATTCACCCCTCCACTTT. It codes for CASTGGNSPLHF.

CDR3 sequence: CASSFGLSGNPYEQYF. The DNA of the CDR3 is TGTGCCAGCAGTTTCGGTCTGTCAGGAAATCCCTACGAGCAGTACTTC. The chain couples TRBV27 to TRBJ2-7; D remains unclear. Per germline, CDR1 MNHEY and CDR2 SMNVEV (reference sequence). V was shortened by 3 bases and J by 2 bases, with 17 bases between the two germline ends. The CDR3 loop spans 16 amino acids.

The V and J genes are TRBV28 and TRBJ1-4; maybe TRBD1 (6 bases). Per germline, CDR1 MDHEN and CDR2 SYDVKM. This CDR3 has 14 residues. Trimming left V 6 bases short and J 5 bases short, with 13 bases between. In DNA form, the CDR3 reads TGTGCCAGCAGCATCGGGACACTAAATGAAAAACTGTTTTTT. It codes for CASSIGTLNEKLFF.

A few counts support this clone. The chain employs TRBV7-2 and TRBJ2-7; 9 bases agree with TRBD1. CDR1 and CDR2 from the germline V gene are SGHTA and FQGNSA. The CDR3 extends over 14 amino acids. The V segment lost 5 bases and the J segment 2 bases; nucleotides outside the gene matches: 4. The CDR3 loop reads CASSLDRGTYEQYF. The CDR3 nucleotides are TGTGCCAGCAGCCTCGACAGGGGGACCTACGAGCAGTACTTC. The full variable domain, completed using reference TRBV7-2 and TRBJ2-7, is GAGVSQSPSNKVTEKGKDVELRCDPISGHTALYWYRQSLGQGLEFLIYFQGNSAPDKSGLPSDRFSAERTGGSVSTLTIQRTQQEDSAVYLCASSLDRGTYEQYFGPGTRLTVT.

This rearrangement joins TRBV5-1 to TRBJ2-7, with D tentatively TRBD1 (7 bases). With 3 bases removed from V and 5 bases from J, the gap between germline ends came to 21 bases. CDR1 is SGHRS and CDR2 is YFSETQ in the germline V gene. The CDR3 length is 16 residues. The CDR3 region is CASSSKEEGAVDEQYF. CDR3 nucleotide sequence: TGCGCCAGCAGCTCTAAAGAGGAGGGGGCCGTGGACGAGCAGTACTTC. The variable domain in full, with the rest retrieved from reference TRBV5-1 and TRBJ2-7, is KAGVTQTPRYLIKTRGQQVTLSCSPISGHRSVSWYQQTPGQGLQFLFEYFSETQRNKGNFPGRFSGRQFSNSRSEMNVSTLELGDSALYLCASSSKEEGAVDEQYFGPGTRLTVT.

This clone is a singleton in its sample. The chain has TRBV11-2 and TRBJ1-1; TRBD1 aligns across 7 bases. The CDR3 length is 17 residues. CDR1 SGHAT and CDR2 FQNNGV come from the germline V gene. The junction had 12 bases not matched to a gene; V was cut back by 5 bases and J by 0 bases. This chain's CDR3 is CASSHDREGGMNTEAFF. For the CDR3, the DNA is TGTGCCAGCAGCCATGACAGGGAAGGGGGGATGAACACTGAAGCTTTCTTT.

The chain couples TRBV5-5 to TRBJ1-5; D is uncertain. V was cut by 2 bases and J by 1 base, with 7 bases left in between. Germline V lookup: CDR1 SGHKS, CDR2 YYEKEE (reference sequence). The CDR3 has 14 residues. This chain's CDR3 is CASSLHTSNQPQHF. The CDR3 nucleotides are TGTGCCAGCAGCTTACACACCAGCAATCAGCCCCAGCATTTT.

The chain recombines TRBV6-5 with TRBJ2-1; 8 bases are a match to TRBD2. This CDR3 is 15 amino acids long. The V gene end was trimmed by 7 bases and the J gene end by 8 bases; junction bases not matched to a gene: 13. The germline gives CDR1 MNHEY, CDR2 SVGAGI. CDR3 coding DNA: TGTGCCAGCACTTCGGGGGGGGCCTTTGTAGATGAGCAGTTCTTC. It is translated as CASTSGGAFVDEQFF.

The rearrangement joins TRBV15 to TRBJ1-2; no definite D call. The V gene lost 0 bases and the J gene lost 7 bases, with 12 bases spanning the gap. The CDR3 length is 14 residues. Looked up from germline, CDR1 is LNHNV and CDR2 is YYDKDF (reference sequence). The CDR3 DNA is TGTGCCACCAGCAGAGAAGGCTTTAGCGGTGGCTACACCTTC. Protein product: CATSREGFSGGYTF. Combining the CDR3 with reference TRBV15 and TRBJ1-2 gives the whole variable domain DAMVIQNPRYQVTQFGKPVTLSCSQTLNHNVMYWYQQKSSQAPKLLFHYYDKDFNNEADTPDNFQSRRPNTSFCFLDIRSPGLGDTAMYLCATSREGFSGGYTFGSGTRLTVV.

The chain recombines TRBV6-6 with TRBJ2-2; 9 bases are shared with TRBD2. The CDR3 is 13 residues long. The V and J ends lost 9 bases and 7 bases, in that order; junction bases with no gene match: 6. The germline CDR1 and CDR2 sequences are MNHNY and SVGAGI (reference sequence). The CDR3 protein is CASPSGANGELFF. CDR3 coding DNA: TGTGCCAGTCCTAGCGGGGCGAACGGGGAGCTGTTTTTT.